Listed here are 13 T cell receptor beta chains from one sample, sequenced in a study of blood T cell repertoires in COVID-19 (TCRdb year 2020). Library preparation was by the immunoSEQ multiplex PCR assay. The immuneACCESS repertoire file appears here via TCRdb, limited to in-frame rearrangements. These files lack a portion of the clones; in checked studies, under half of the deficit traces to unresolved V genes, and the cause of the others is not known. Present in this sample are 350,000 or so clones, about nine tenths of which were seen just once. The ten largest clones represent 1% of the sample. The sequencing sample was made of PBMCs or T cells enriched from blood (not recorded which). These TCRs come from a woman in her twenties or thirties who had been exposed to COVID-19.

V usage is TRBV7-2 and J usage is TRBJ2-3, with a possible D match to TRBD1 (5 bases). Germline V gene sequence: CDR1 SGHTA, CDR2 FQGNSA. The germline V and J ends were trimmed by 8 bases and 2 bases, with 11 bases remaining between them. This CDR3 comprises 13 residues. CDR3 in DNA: TGTGCCAGCGGCCGTGGGGCCACAGATACGCAGTATTTT. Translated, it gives CASGRGATDTQYF.

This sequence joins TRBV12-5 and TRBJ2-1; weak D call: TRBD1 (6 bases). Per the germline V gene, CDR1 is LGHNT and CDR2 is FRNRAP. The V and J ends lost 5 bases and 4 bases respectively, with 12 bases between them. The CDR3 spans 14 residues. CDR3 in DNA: TGTGCTAGTGGTACAGGGCTGGGGTACAATGAGCAGTTCTTC. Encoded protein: CASGTGLGYNEQFF.

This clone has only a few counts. CDR3 sequence: CASSPRGTGSYEQYF. CDR3 DNA sequence: TGTGCCAGCAGCCCCAGGGGGACAGGGTCCTACGAGCAGTACTTC. The chain couples TRBV6-5 to TRBJ2-7, with 9 bases that match TRBD1. Trimming at V came to 6 bases and at J to 1 base, leaving 7 bases not matched to a gene. Germline V gene data show CDR1 as MNHEY and CDR2 as SVGAGI. CDR3 length equals 15 residues.

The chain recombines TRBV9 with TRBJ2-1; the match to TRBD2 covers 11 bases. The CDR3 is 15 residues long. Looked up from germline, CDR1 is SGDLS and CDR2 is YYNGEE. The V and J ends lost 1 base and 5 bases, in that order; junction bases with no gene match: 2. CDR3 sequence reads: CASSVLLAGDNEQFF. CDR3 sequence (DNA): TGTGCCAGCAGCGTATTACTAGCGGGAGACAATGAGCAGTTCTTC.

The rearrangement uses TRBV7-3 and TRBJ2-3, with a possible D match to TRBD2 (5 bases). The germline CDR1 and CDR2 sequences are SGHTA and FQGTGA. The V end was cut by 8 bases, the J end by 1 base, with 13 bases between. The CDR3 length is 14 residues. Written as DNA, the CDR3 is TGTGCCAGCCGAAGCGGTCCCCGCACAGATACGCAGTATTTT. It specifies CASRSGPRTDTQYF.

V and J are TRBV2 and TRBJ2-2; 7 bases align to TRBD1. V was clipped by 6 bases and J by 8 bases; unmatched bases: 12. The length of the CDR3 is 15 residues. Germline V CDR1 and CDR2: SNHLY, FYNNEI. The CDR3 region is CASSAHGTGAGELFF. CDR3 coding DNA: TGTGCCAGCAGCGCACATGGAACAGGGGCTGGGGAGCTGTTTTTT.

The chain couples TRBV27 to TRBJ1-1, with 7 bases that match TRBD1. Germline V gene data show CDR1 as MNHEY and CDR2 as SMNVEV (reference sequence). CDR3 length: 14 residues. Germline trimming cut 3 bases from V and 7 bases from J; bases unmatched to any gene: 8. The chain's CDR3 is CASSFQGGHSEAFF. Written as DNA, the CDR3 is TGTGCCAGCAGTTTCCAGGGGGGTCATAGTGAAGCTTTCTTT.

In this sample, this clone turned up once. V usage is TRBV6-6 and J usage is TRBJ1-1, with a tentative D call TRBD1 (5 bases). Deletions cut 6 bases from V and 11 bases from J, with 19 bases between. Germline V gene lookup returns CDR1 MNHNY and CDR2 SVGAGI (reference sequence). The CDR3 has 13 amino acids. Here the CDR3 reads CASSTGLGGSAFF. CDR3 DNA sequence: TGTGCCAGCAGCACGGGACTCGGGGGGTCCGCTTTCTTT.

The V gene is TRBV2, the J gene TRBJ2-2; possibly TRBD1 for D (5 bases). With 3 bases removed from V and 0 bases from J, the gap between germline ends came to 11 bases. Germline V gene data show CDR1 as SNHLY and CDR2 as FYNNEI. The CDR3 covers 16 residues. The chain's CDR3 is CASSEWGSSNTGELFF. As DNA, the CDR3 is TGTGCCAGCAGTGAGTGGGGCAGCTCGAACACCGGGGAGCTGTTTTTT.

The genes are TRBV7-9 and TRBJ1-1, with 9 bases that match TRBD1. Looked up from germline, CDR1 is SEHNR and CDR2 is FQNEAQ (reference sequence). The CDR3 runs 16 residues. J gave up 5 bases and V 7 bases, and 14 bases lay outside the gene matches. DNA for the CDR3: TGTGCCAGCACGCGACAGGGGGTACTCGCGGGGACTGAAGCTTTCTTT. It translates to CASTRQGVLAGTEAFF.

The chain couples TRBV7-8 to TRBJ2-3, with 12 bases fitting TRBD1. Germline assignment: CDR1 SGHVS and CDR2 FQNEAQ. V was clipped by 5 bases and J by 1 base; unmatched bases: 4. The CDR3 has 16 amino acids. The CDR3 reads CASSGTGGVGTDTQYF. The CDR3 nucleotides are TGTGCCAGCAGCGGGACAGGGGGCGTTGGCACAGATACGCAGTATTTT. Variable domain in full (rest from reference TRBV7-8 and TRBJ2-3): GAGVSQSPRYKVAKRGQDVALRCDPISGHVSLFWYQQALGQGPEFLTYFQNEAQLDKSGLPSDRFFAERPEGSVSTLKIQRTQQEDSAVYLCASSGTGGVGTDTQYFGPGTRLTVL.

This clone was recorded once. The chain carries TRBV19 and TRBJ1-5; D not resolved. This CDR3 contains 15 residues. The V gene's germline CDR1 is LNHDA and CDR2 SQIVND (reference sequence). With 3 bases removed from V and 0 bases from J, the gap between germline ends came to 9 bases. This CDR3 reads CASSMSGNSNQPQHF. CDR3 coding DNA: TGTGCCAGTAGTATGTCGGGAAATAGCAATCAGCCCCAGCATTTT.

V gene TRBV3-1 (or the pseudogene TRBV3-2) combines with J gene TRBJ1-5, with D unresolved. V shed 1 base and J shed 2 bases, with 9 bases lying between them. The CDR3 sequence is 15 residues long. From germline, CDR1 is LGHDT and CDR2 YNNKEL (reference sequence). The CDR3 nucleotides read TGTGCCAGCAGCCAAGCCGCCTCGGGCAATCAGCCCCAGCATTTT. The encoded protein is CASSQAASGNQPQHF.